What follows describes a single T cell receptor beta chain. This clonotype appeared a few times. It has no known antigen specificity. It has no much larger one-base neighbor in the sample; base qualities were not kept. This sample was taken from a study of T-cell memory formation after mild COVID-19 (dated by TCRdb to the early 2020s). A note on the overall study: TCR sequence clusters from the two donors were found to be largely donor specific. Two young, previously healthy adult volunteers made up the cohort, one male and one female. In two donors, T-cell clones that expanded and contracted after mild COVID-19 were followed by sequencing TCRalpha and TCRbeta repertoires longitudinally.

The listed sequencing device is Illumina NovaSeq 6000. Using 5'RACE with constant-segment primers, TCRalpha and TCRbeta cDNA libraries were constructed, with sample barcodes and unique molecular identifiers added in the process. Trizol reagent was used to extract RNA from every sample. Libraries were amplified in two PCR steps, with a second sample barcode and Illumina TruSeq adapters added in the second step. The libraries were sequenced on an Illumina NovaSeq using 2 x 150 bp paired-end reads. Per the source publication's procedure: Demultiplexing of reads and collapsing into UMI-guided consensus sequences were performed with migec v1.2.7. Using mixcr v2.1.11, the UMI consensuses were aligned to TRA and TRB V and J templates and assembled into clonotypes. Clonotypes were classified as expanded or contracted when called significant by both edgeR and NoisET, with noise models trained on biological replicates. For edgeR calls, a false discovery rate-adjusted p below 0.01 and a log2 fold-change threshold of 1 were applied. As an exploratory analysis of dynamics, max-normalized trajectories of the 1000 most abundant clonotypes were examined by PCA with hierarchical clustering. The CD4 or CD8 phenotype of responding clones was assigned using the separately sequenced CD4+ and CD8+ repertoires. TCRdb itself trimmed the public reads at Q25 with fastp, ran MiXCR and retained productive beta chains. One record per CDR3 amino acid sequence lists the most common genes and DNA. The V and J calls reflect TCRdb's pipeline rather than the authors' work. This sample is represented by fewer than 95,000 distinct CDR3 sequences; about 16% of them were singletons. Around two fifths of the sample is held by the ten biggest clonotypes.

Counted from cysteine to phenylalanine, this CDR3 has 11 amino acids. The sequence is cut down to CDR3 DNA, 33 bases in frame from base 1. From the germline V gene, CDR1 is LGHNA and CDR2 is YNFKEQ. At the junction V is shortened by 5 bases and J by 9 bases, with 8 bases in between. Ficoll-Paque density gradient centrifugation was the method used to isolate PBMCs. Study-level results and caveats: Balanced CD4/CD8 phenotypes were observed for clones contracting from day 15 to 85, whereas a bias towards CD4+ was observed for a second wave of clones expanding from day 15 to 37. Only a couple of mild cases were covered by the study, and larger cohorts that include severe cases with pre-infection samples were considered necessary. Some responding clones were found in pre-infection memory, which suggests that pre-existing cross-reactive memory T cells took part in the SARS-CoV-2 response. Contracting CD4+ clones were located mainly in the CM and EM memory subsets, whereas CD8+ clones were found to be enriched in EMRA. The second-wave clones that peaked on day 37 were not confirmed to be SARS-CoV-2 specific.

The sequence was collected from a man aged 18 to 35 who had mild COVID-19 (a few samples of this study predate the infection). The sample titles of this study are shuffled in the database, so cell type and time point are left out; the donor was told from shared clones. The V and J genes are TRBV4-2 and TRBJ2-4; there is no confident call for the D gene. The sequencing input was PBMCs or a T cell subset sorted from them (not recorded which). The CDR3 region reads CASSAGFIQYF. DNA sequence: TGTGCCAGCAGCGCCGGCTTCATTCAGTACTTC.